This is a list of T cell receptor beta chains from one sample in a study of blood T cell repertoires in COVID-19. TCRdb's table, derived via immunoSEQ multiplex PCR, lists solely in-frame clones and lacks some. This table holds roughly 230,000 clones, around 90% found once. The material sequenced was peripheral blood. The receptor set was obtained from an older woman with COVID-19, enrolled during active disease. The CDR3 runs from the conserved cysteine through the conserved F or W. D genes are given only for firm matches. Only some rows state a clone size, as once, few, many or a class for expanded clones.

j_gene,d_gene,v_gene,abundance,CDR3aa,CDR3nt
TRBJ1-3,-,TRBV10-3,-,CAISAGSGNTIYF,TGTGCCATCAGTGCAGGCTCTGGAAACACCATATATTTT
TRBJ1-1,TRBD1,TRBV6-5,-,CASSFTGTGAFF,TGTGCCAGCAGTTTTACCGGGACAGGAGCTTTCTTT
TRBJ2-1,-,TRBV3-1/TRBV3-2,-,CASSQDASSYNEQFF,TGTGCCAGCAGCCAAGACGCTAGCTCCTACAATGAGCAGTTCTTC
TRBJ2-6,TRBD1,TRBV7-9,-,CASSVDRAGANVLTF,TGTGCCAGCAGCGTCGACAGGGCTGGGGCCAACGTCCTGACTTTC
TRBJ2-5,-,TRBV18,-,CASSPSGISKTQYF,TGTGCCAGCTCACCATCAGGGATATCGAAGACCCAGTACTTC
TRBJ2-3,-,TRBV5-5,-,CASSLMLQTRVDTQYF,TGTGCCAGCAGCTTGATGTTGCAGACCCGGGTCGATACGCAGTATTTT
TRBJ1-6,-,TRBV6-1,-,CASSELAFYSPLHF,TGTGCCAGCAGTGAATTGGCATTTTACTCACCCCTCCACTTT
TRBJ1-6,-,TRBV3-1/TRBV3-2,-,CASSQAHRRAESPLHF,TGTGCCAGCAGCCAAGCCCACCGCAGGGCTGAATCACCCCTCCACTTT
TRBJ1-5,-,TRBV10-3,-,CAIRGDSNQPQHF,TGTGCCATCAGAGGGGATAGCAATCAGCCCCAGCATTTT
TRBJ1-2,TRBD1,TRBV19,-,CASSIVPGQGLFGYTF,TGTGCCAGTAGTATAGTCCCCGGACAGGGGCTCTTCGGCTACACCTTC
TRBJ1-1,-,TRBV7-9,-,CASSLTGFEAFF,TGTGCCAGCAGCTTAACCGGGTTTGAAGCTTTCTTT
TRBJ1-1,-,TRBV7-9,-,CASSPISVNTEAFF,TGTGCCAGCAGCCCGATTTCGGTGAACACTGAAGCTTTCTTT
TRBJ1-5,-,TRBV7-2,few,CASSLEWTTNQPQHF,TGTGCCAGCAGCTTAGAGTGGACAACGAATCAGCCCCAGCATTTT
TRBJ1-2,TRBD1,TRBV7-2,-,CASSLAADRGSGYTF,TGTGCCAGCAGCTTAGCCGCTGACAGGGGGTCTGGCTACACCTTC
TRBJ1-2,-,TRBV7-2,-,CASSLLVVQNYGYTF,TGTGCCAGCAGCTTATTGGTAGTTCAAAACTATGGCTACACCTTC
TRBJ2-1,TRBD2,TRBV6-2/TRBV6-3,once,CASSQLAGGSNEQFF,TGTGCCAGCAGCCAACTAGCGGGGGGATCTAATGAGCAGTTCTTC
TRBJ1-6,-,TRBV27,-,CASSTVGSPLHF,TGTGCCAGCAGTACCGTCGGGTCACCCCTCCACTTT
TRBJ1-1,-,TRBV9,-,CASSPTHRGGMNTEAFF,TGTGCCAGCAGCCCCACGCATAGAGGGGGAATGAACACTGAAGCTTTCTTT
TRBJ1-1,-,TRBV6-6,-,CASSREGLLNTEAFF,TGTGCCAGCAGCCGGGAGGGCCTCCTGAACACTGAAGCTTTCTTT
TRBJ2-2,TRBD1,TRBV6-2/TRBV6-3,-,CASSYWDRGFTGELFF,TGTGCCAGCAGTTACTGGGACAGGGGTTTCACCGGGGAGCTGTTTTTT
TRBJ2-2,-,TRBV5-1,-,CASSLDRATGELFF,TGCGCCAGCAGCTTGGACAGGGCCACCGGGGAGCTGTTTTTT
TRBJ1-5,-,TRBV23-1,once,CASSSDRNQPQHF,TGCGCCAGCAGTTCCGACAGGAATCAGCCCCAGCATTTT
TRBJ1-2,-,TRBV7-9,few,CASSLIQGGYTF,TGTGCCAGCAGCTTAATCCAGGGTGGCTACACCTTC
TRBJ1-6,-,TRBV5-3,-,CARSFAQGPYNSPLHF,TGTGCCAGAAGCTTCGCACAGGGCCCCTATAATTCACCCCTCCACTTT
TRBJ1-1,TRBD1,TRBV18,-,CASSKDRGVTEAFF,TGTGCCAGCTCAAAGGACAGGGGGGTCACTGAAGCTTTCTTT
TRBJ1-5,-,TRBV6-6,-,CASSYPSPNNQPQHF,TGTGCCAGCAGTTATCCCAGTCCGAATAATCAGCCCCAGCATTTT
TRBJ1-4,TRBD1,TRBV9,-,CASSVGQGDEKLFF,TGTGCCAGCAGCGTAGGTCAGGGGGATGAAAAACTGTTTTTT
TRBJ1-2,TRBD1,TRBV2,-,CASSEDRGPSGYTF,TGTGCCAGCAGTGAAGACAGGGGGCCTAGCGGCTACACCTTC
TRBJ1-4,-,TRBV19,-,CASSPQATMSGLFF,TGTGCCAGTAGCCCCCAAGCAACTATGTCTGGGCTGTTTTTT
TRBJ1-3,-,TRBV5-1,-,CASSPGVLSGNTIYF,TGCGCCAGCAGCCCCGGTGTGCTCTCTGGAAACACCATATATTTT
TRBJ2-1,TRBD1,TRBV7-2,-,CASSPGGTAYNEQFF,TGTGCCAGCAGCCCGGGTGGGACAGCCTACAATGAGCAGTTCTTC
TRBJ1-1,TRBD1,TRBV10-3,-,CAISPTGRTEAFF,TGTGCCATCAGCCCGACAGGGCGCACTGAAGCTTTCTTT
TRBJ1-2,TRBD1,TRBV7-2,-,CASSSQGVYGYTF,TGTGCCAGCAGCTCACAGGGGGTCTATGGCTACACCTTC
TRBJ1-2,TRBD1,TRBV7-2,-,CASSTSGGARKYSGYTF,TGTGCCAGCAGCACGTCAGGGGGCGCACGCAAATATAGTGGCTACACCTTC
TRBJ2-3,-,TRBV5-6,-,CASSLVAGVTDTQYF,TGTGCCAGCAGCTTGGTTGCCGGGGTCACAGATACGCAGTATTTT
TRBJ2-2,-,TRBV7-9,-,CASSLPVNTGELFF,TGTGCCAGCAGCTTACCAGTAAACACCGGGGAGCTGTTTTTT
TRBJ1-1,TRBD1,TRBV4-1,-,CASSQWTGGFMNTEAFF,TGCGCCAGCAGTCAGTGGACAGGGGGCTTCATGAACACTGAAGCTTTCTTT
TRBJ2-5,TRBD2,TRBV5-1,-,CASSPGTSGGHEYF,TGCGCCAGCAGCCCGGGGACTAGCGGGGGGCACGAGTACTTC
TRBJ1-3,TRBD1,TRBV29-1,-,CSVGIYRGSGNTIYF,TGCAGCGTTGGGATTTACAGGGGTTCTGGAAACACCATATATTTT
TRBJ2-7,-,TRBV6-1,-,CASREAVYEQYF,TGTGCCAGCAGGGAAGCCGTTTACGAGCAGTACTTC
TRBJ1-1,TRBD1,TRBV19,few,CASSTGQGRTEAFF,TGTGCCAGTAGTACAGGACAGGGGAGGACTGAAGCTTTCTTT
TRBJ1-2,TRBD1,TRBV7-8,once,CASSFRQGSYGYTF,TGTGCCAGCAGCTTCCGACAGGGGAGCTATGGCTACACCTTC
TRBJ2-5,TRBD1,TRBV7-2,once,CASSRGQEETQYF,TGTGCCAGCAGCCGAGGACAGGAAGAGACCCAGTACTTC
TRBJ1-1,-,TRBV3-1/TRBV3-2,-,CASSQARLEAFF,TGTGCCAGCAGCCAAGCACGACTTGAAGCTTTCTTT
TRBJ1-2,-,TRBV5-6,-,CASSLRGGANYGYTF,TGTGCCAGCAGCCTTAGAGGAGGGGCTAACTATGGCTACACCTTC
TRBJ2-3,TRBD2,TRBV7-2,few,CASSLPTSGWDTQYF,TGTGCCAGCAGCCTACCGACTAGCGGGTGGGATACGCAGTATTTT
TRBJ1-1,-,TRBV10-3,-,CAIRTLTGNTEAFF,TGTGCCATCAGGACGTTAACAGGGAACACTGAAGCTTTCTTT
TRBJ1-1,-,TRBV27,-,CASSLTELNTEAFF,TGTGCCAGCAGCTTGACAGAGTTGAACACTGAAGCTTTCTTT
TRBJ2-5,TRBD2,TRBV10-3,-,CAISVAGGKETQYF,TGTGCCATCAGTGTAGCGGGGGGGAAAGAGACCCAGTACTTC
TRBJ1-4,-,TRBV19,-,CASSIGEVLNEKLFF,TGTGCCAGTAGTATTGGGGAGGTACTTAATGAAAAACTGTTTTTT
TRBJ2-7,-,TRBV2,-,CASSPTGIPYEQYF,TGTGCCAGCAGTCCAACCGGGATCCCCTACGAGCAGTACTTC
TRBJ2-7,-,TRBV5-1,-,CASSPGLLSYEQYF,TGCGCCAGCAGCCCGGGACTTCTCTCCTACGAGCAGTACTTC
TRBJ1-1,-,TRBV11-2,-,CASSLAGAEAFF,TGTGCCAGCAGCTTAGCAGGGGCTGAAGCTTTCTTT